One and the same sample provided the 9 T cell receptor beta chains below, sequenced in a study of T cells after yellow fever vaccination. TCRdb called the 5' RACE reads again in MiXCR, with one record for every CDR3 protein. The sample includes 110,000 to 150,000 distinct CDR3 sequences, approximately 6.6% of them seen just once. The source material was CD4+ T cells sorted from PBMCs, sampled 10 days after the yellow fever booster vaccination. The origin of the receptors is a man aged 25-45 years who received the YFV17D yellow fever vaccine.

This clonotype was counted ten times or more. V is TRBV20-1 and J is TRBJ2-1; D remains ambiguous. The CDR3 extends over 15 amino acids. Germline V gene sequence: CDR1 DFQATT, CDR2 SNEGSKA (reference sequence). Trimming left V 6 bases short and J 8 bases short, with 23 bases between. The CDR3 protein is CSARAGTLTGDEQFF. The CDR3 DNA follows: TGCAGTGCCCGGGCCGGAACCCTAACGGGCGATGAGCAGTTCTTC.

The chain is built from TRBV19 and TRBJ1-1; D gene unclear. In germline, CDR1 is LNHDA, CDR2 SQIVND (reference sequence). The length of the CDR3 is 16 residues. The germline V and J ends were trimmed by 11 bases and 1 base, with 23 bases remaining between them. The DNA of the CDR3 is TGTGCCTCACTCCCCCCGGACGCCGGTCGGAACACTGAAGCTTTCTTT. This gives the protein CASLPPDAGRNTEAFF.

This clonotype has a count of ten or more. This chain connects TRBV20-1 to TRBJ2-1; TRBD1 or TRBD2 may be the D gene (5 bases each). Per the germline V gene, CDR1 is DFQATT and CDR2 is SNEGSKA (reference sequence). The V end was cut by 3 bases, the J end by 2 bases, with 17 bases between. The CDR3 is made up of 16 amino acids. The DNA for the CDR3 is TGCAGTGCTAGTGTCGGGGCGGGTGTCGCCTACAATGAGCAGTTCTTC. The encoded protein is CSASVGAGVAYNEQFF.

This clonotype was detected a few times. The chain combines TRBV7-8 with TRBJ1-1; 7 nucleotides agree with TRBD1. V lost 2 bases to trimming and J lost 0 bases; unmatched junction nucleotides: 21. The CDR3 length is 21 residues. Germline assignment: CDR1 SGHVS and CDR2 FQNEAQ. The CDR3 bases are TGTGCCAGCAGCTTACATTATCCCGTCGAGGGGGCCAGGGGGTTGAACACTGAAGCTTTCTTT. It yields the protein CASSLHYPVEGARGLNTEAFF. The full variable domain, completed using reference TRBV7-8 and TRBJ1-1, is GAGVSQSPRYKVAKRGQDVALRCDPISGHVSLFWYQQALGQGPEFLTYFQNEAQLDKSGLPSDRFFAERPEGSVSTLKIQRTQQEDSAVYLCASSLHYPVEGARGLNTEAFFGQGTRLTVV.

This clonotype was observed at least ten times. The chain has TRBV20-1 and TRBJ2-1; a possible D gene is TRBD2 (5 bases). The CDR3 runs 12 residues. The germline V gene has CDR1 DFQATT and CDR2 SNEGSKA (reference sequence). V shed 6 bases and J shed 9 bases, with 15 bases lying between them. The CDR3 loop is CSAHGINGEQFF. The CDR3 nucleotides are TGCAGTGCCCACGGGATTAATGGTGAGCAGTTCTTC.

This clonotype appeared many times. This chain links TRBV18 with TRBJ2-5, with a possible D match to TRBD1 (5 bases). Per the germline V gene, CDR1 is KGHSH and CDR2 is LQKENI. The CDR3 sequence is 14 residues long. V was clipped by 2 bases and J by 2 bases, with 9 bases between them. In nucleotides, the CDR3 is TGTGCCAGCTCACCATCGCAGGGACAAGAGACCCAGTACTTC. It encodes CASSPSQGQETQYF.

This clonotype was counted many times. The chain employs TRBV7-2 and TRBJ2-1, with D possibly being TRBD2 (6 bases). The CDR3 extends over 15 amino acids. V lost 4 bases to trimming and J lost 2 bases, with 12 bases between them. The germline gives CDR1 SGHTA, CDR2 FQGNSA. The CDR3 sequence: CASSYGSGAYNEQFF. In DNA form, the CDR3 reads TGTGCCAGCAGCTACGGGAGTGGTGCCTACAATGAGCAGTTCTTC.

In this sample, this clonotype turned up a few times. V gene TRBV12-3 or TRBV12-4 combines with J gene TRBJ2-7; 7 bases align to TRBD1. This CDR3 contains 14 residues. The ends lost 6 bases at V and 4 bases at J; junction bases unmatched: 9. This chain's CDR3 is CASSPRAGGYEQYF. The CDR3 DNA is TGTGCCAGCAGCCCCCGGGCAGGGGGTTACGAGCAGTACTTC.

The gene calls are TRBV12-3 or TRBV12-4 and TRBJ2-1; 7 bases agree with TRBD2. Trimming cost V 3 bases and J 4 bases; bases outside gene matches: 6. The CDR3 consists of 15 residues. The CDR3 DNA is TGTGCCAGCAGTTTGGGCGGGAGATTTTACAATGAGCAGTTCTTC. Its protein product is CASSLGGRFYNEQFF.